This is a list of T cell receptor beta chains from one sample in a study of shared clonotypes between healthy human individuals. Repertoires were generated with immunoSEQ multiplex PCR, while TCRdb's copy carries only in-frame clones and drops some. The table lists about 2,200,000 clones, approximately 94% of them singletons, with under 2% in the top ten. The sample was naive CD8+ T cells from PBMCs. The receptors here all came from a man aged 18 to 35 in good health. Some clones in this sample may be carry-over from other donors' samples. The CDR3 runs from the conserved cysteine through the conserved F or W. The order of the fields is V gene, D gene, clone size, J gene, CDR3 protein, CDR3 DNA. The D gene is left open where the match is weak. Only part of the rows carry a size: once, few, many, or a class if the clone is expanded.

TRBV9	TRBD2	.	TRBJ2-7	CASSVGVSGRYYEQYF	TGTGCCAGCAGCGTAGGGGTTAGCGGGAGGTACTACGAGCAGTACTTC
TRBV7-2	TRBD2	.	TRBJ2-2	CASSMLAGGLRTGELFF	TGTGCCAGCAGCATGCTAGCGGGAGGGCTTCGGACCGGGGAGCTGTTTTTT
TRBV11-2	TRBD2	.	TRBJ2-2	CASRKRDLLSGELFF	TGTGCCAGCAGAAAGCGGGACCTCTTAAGCGGGGAGCTGTTTTTT
TRBV14	.	.	TRBJ2-5	CASSPGLRWETQYF	TGTGCCAGCAGCCCGGGCCTCCGTTGGGAGACCCAGTACTTC
TRBV5-4	TRBD2	.	TRBJ2-1	CASSWKRETSGNEQFF	TGTGCCAGCAGCTGGAAGCGGGAAACGTCGGGCAATGAGCAGTTCTTC
TRBV9	TRBD2	.	TRBJ2-2	CASGEGLAGVGELFF	TGTGCCAGCGGAGAGGGACTAGCGGGAGTCGGGGAGCTGTTTTTT
TRBV12-5	TRBD1	.	TRBJ1-1	CASGPTGGGTEAFF	TGTGCTAGTGGGCCTACAGGGGGAGGCACTGAAGCTTTCTTT
TRBV11-2	.	.	TRBJ2-1	CASSYTGIGNEQFF	TGTGCCAGCAGCTACACAGGGATTGGGAATGAGCAGTTCTTC
TRBV29-1	TRBD2	.	TRBJ2-3	CSVGWTSGRAIDTQYF	TGCAGCGTTGGATGGACTAGCGGGAGGGCCATAGATACGCAGTATTTT
TRBV10-3	.	.	TRBJ2-7	CAVQRERYEQYF	TGTGCCGTACAACGGGAGAGGTACGAGCAGTACTTC
TRBV7-9	TRBD2	once	TRBJ2-7	CASSQTSVSSYEQYF	TGTGCCAGCAGTCAAACTAGCGTAAGCTCCTACGAGCAGTACTTC
TRBV10-3	TRBD2	.	TRBJ2-2	CAISESPGTRQTGELFF	TGTGCCATCAGTGAGTCACCCGGGACTAGACAAACCGGGGAGCTGTTTTTT
TRBV4-3	.	.	TRBJ1-1	CASSQDHPWGESTEAFF	TGCGCCAGCAGCCAAGATCACCCCTGGGGGGAATCAACTGAAGCTTTCTTT
TRBV19	.	.	TRBJ1-4	CASSEDLEEKLFF	TGTGCCAGTAGCGAAGACCTGGAGGAAAAACTGTTTTTT
TRBV4-1	.	once	TRBJ2-3	CASSQDPSTDTQYF	TGCGCCAGCAGCCAAGATCCCAGCACAGATACGCAGTATTTT
TRBV28	TRBD1	.	TRBJ1-5	CASIQGVNQPQHF	TGTGCCAGCATCCAGGGGGTCAATCAGCCCCAGCATTTT
TRBV6-1	.	.	TRBJ1-5	CATNSQPQHF	TGTGCCACCAACAGTCAGCCCCAGCATTTT
TRBV7-6	.	.	TRBJ2-1	CASSSSRRGGNEQFF	TGTGCCAGCAGCTCCTCGCGGCGGGGTGGGAATGAGCAGTTCTTC
TRBV27	.	.	TRBJ2-7	CASSTKRRGGTYEQYF	TGTGCCAGCAGTACCAAAAGGAGGGGCGGGACCTACGAGCAGTACTTC
TRBV4-3	.	.	TRBJ2-7	CASSQFEGHYEQYF	TGCGCCAGCAGCCAATTTGAGGGCCACTACGAGCAGTACTTC
TRBV5-1	.	.	TRBJ2-1	CASSLERYNEQFF	TGCGCCAGCAGCTTGGAAAGATACAATGAGCAGTTCTTC
TRBV13	.	.	TRBJ2-3	CASSLRVTWTERSTDTQYF	TGTGCCAGCAGCTTAAGGGTCACTTGGACAGAAAGATCCACAGATACGCAGTATTTT
TRBV27	.	.	TRBJ2-7	CASGWASYEQYF	TGTGCCAGTGGATGGGCATCCTACGAGCAGTACTTC
TRBV20-1	.	.	TRBJ1-5	CSAHNQPQHF	TGCAGTGCTCACAATCAGCCCCAGCATTTT
TRBV19	.	.	TRBJ1-1	CASSALDRNTEAFF	TGTGCCAGTAGTGCGCTTGACCGGAACACTGAAGCTTTCTTT
TRBV7-6	.	.	TRBJ2-7	CASSRMKTGPPYEQYF	TGTGCCAGCAGCCGAATGAAGACAGGACCCCCATACGAGCAGTACTTC
TRBV7-8	.	.	TRBJ2-7	CASSLYRVSEQYF	TGTGCCAGCAGCTTATACAGGGTCAGCGAGCAGTACTTC
TRBV5-4	.	.	TRBJ1-1	CASSLPDRNTEAFF	TGTGCCAGCAGCCTACCGGACAGGAACACTGAAGCTTTCTTT
TRBV9	TRBD1	.	TRBJ2-1	CASSAGTGYNEQFF	TGTGCCAGCAGCGCGGGGACAGGCTACAATGAGCAGTTCTTC
TRBV28	.	few	TRBJ1-1	CASHLQRQANTEAFF	TGTGCCAGCCATCTCCAACGACAGGCGAACACTGAAGCTTTCTTT
TRBV7-3	.	.	TRBJ2-7	CASSPYEQYF	TGTGCCAGCAGCCCCTACGAGCAGTACTTC
TRBV19	.	.	TRBJ1-2	CASSSVTRYGYTF	TGTGCCAGTAGTTCAGTAACGCGCTATGGCTACACCTTC
TRBV29-1	.	.	TRBJ2-7	CSVGESYEQYF	TGCAGCGTTGGAGAGAGCTACGAGCAGTACTTC
TRBV11-2	.	.	TRBJ2-1	CASSFGPTREQFF	TGTGCCAGCAGCTTTGGACCCACGCGGGAGCAGTTCTTC
TRBV9	.	.	TRBJ2-6	CASRAGSGANVLTF	TGTGCCAGCAGGGCCGGGAGCGGGGCCAACGTCCTGACTTTC
TRBV9	TRBD1	.	TRBJ1-4	CASSPNRGRSANEKLFF	TGTGCCAGCAGCCCGAACAGGGGGCGGAGTGCTAATGAAAAACTGTTTTTT
TRBV7-9	TRBD2	.	TRBJ2-7	CASSRTGTSGSYEQYF	TGTGCCAGCAGCCGAACCGGGACTAGCGGGTCCTACGAGCAGTACTTC
TRBV6-5	.	.	TRBJ2-7	CASSYSIPGNSYEQYF	TGTGCCAGCAGTTACAGTATCCCAGGGAACTCCTACGAGCAGTACTTC
TRBV15	.	.	TRBJ1-5	CATSSFYSNQPQHF	TGTGCCACCAGCAGTTTTTATAGCAATCAGCCCCAGCATTTT
TRBV6-6	.	.	TRBJ1-1	CASSYMITQGTEAFF	TGTGCCAGCAGTTACATGATCACCCAGGGCACTGAAGCTTTCTTT
TRBV10-3	.	few	TRBJ1-1	CAISDTEPLNTEAFF	TGTGCCATCAGTGATACAGAGCCTTTGAACACTGAAGCTTTCTTT
TRBV7-9	TRBD2	.	TRBJ2-7	CASSSRTSGVSYDQYF	TGTGCCAGCAGCTCCAGGACTAGCGGGGTTAGCTACGATCAGTACTTC
TRBV9	.	.	TRBJ2-2	CASSVAANTGELFF	TGTGCCAGCAGCGTAGCGGCGAACACCGGGGAGCTGTTTTTT
TRBV4-3	.	few	TRBJ2-2	CASSQDLYGLGELFF	TGCGCCAGCAGCCAAGATCTTTACGGACTTGGAGAGCTGTTTTTT
TRBV29-1	TRBD1	once	TRBJ2-3	CSVWDRSTSTDTQYF	TGCAGCGTCTGGGACAGATCGACTAGCACAGATACGCAGTATTTT
TRBV28	.	once	TRBJ2-7	CASSFRGSYEQYF	TGTGCCAGCAGTTTTAGGGGCTCCTACGAGCAGTACTTC
TRBV6-1	.	.	TRBJ2-3	CASTPVRSTDTQYF	TGTGCCAGCACCCCGGTGCGCAGCACAGATACGCAGTATTTT
TRBV10-3	.	.	TRBJ1-3	CAISLSPGPSGNTIYF	TGTGCCATCAGCCTAAGCCCCGGTCCAAGTGGAAACACCATATATTTT
TRBV11-2	.	.	TRBJ2-2	CASSLSPEELFF	TGTGCCAGCAGCTTATCTCCCGAGGAGCTGTTTTTT
TRBV7-9	.	few	TRBJ1-1	CASSLGVTEAFF	TGTGCCAGCAGCCTGGGGGTTACTGAAGCTTTCTTT
TRBV21-1	.	.	TRBJ2-2	CASSTYRGRMGSGELFF	TGTGCCAGCAGCACTTACAGGGGGCGAATGGGTTCCGGGGAGCTGTTTTTT
TRBV27	TRBD1	.	TRBJ1-4	CASRPGTGVLPTNEKLFF	TGTGCCAGCAGACCCGGGACAGGGGTCCTCCCAACTAATGAAAAACTGTTTTTT
TRBV7-9	.	.	TRBJ1-4	CASSPDNEKLFF	TGTGCCAGCAGCCCCGATAATGAAAAACTGTTTTTT
TRBV6-5	TRBD1	.	TRBJ2-2	CASSYEGAFGELFF	TGTGCCAGCAGTTACGAGGGGGCGTTCGGGGAGCTGTTTTTT
TRBV6-5	.	.	TRBJ2-7	CASSPGNYEQYF	TGTGCCAGCAGTCCGGGAAACTACGAGCAGTACTTC